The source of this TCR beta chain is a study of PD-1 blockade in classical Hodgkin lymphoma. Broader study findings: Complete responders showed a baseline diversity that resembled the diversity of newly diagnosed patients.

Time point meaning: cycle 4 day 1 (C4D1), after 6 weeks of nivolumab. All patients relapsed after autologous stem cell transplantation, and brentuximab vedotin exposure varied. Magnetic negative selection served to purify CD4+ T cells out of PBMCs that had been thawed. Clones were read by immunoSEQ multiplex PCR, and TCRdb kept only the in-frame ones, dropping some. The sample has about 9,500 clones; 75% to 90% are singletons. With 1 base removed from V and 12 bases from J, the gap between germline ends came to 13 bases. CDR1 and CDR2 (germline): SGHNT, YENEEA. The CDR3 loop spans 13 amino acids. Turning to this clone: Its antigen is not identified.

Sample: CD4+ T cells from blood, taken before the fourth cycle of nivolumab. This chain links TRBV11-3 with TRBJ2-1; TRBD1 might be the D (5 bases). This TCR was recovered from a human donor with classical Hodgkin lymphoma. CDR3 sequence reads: CASSLVESGRQFF. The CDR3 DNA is TGTGCCAGCAGCTTAGTAGAGTCAGGGCGGCAGTTCTTC.